A single sample gave rise to the 7 T cell receptor beta chains below, sequenced in a study of CD8 T cells in Susac syndrome. RNA was extracted with the RNeasy kit, and a quantity of roughly 0.45 to 1 ug was reverse transcribed using random hexamers. TCRdb re-derived calls from the immunoSEQ multiplex PCR reads in MiXCR, one entry per CDR3 protein. The table shows over 150,000 distinct CDR3 sequences, with about 93% occurring only once. Sequences were obtained from CD4+ T cells from PBMCs. The source of these receptors is a human donor with Susac syndrome.

The V gene is TRBV7-9, the J gene TRBJ1-2; 8 bases map to TRBD1. CDR3 size: 13 residues. CDR1 is SEHNR and CDR2 is FQNEAQ in the germline V gene (reference sequence). V was clipped by 3 bases and J by 5 bases; unmatched bases: 2. CDR3 in DNA: TGTGCCAGCAGCTTCACAGGGGGATATGGCTACACCTTC. The encoded protein is CASSFTGGYGYTF. The whole variable domain, filled in from reference TRBV7-9 and TRBJ1-2, reads DTGVSQNPRHKITKRGQNVTFRCDPISEHNRLYWYRQTLGQGPEFLTYFQNEAQLEKSRLLSDRFSAERPKGSFSTLEIQRTEQGDSAMYLCASSFTGGYGYTFGSGTRLTVV.

This chain joins TRBV13 and TRBJ2-7, with 8 bases identical to TRBD2. Losses at the gene ends were 6 bases for V and 2 bases for J; bases not matched to a gene: 18. This CDR3 is built from 18 residues. Germline CDR1 and CDR2: PRHDT and FYEKMQ (reference sequence). This chain's CDR3 is CASRPTSALLRGAYEQYF. DNA of the CDR3: TGTGCCAGCAGACCGACTAGCGCACTCCTTAGGGGAGCCTACGAGCAGTACTTC.

In this sample, this clonotype turned up once. This chain's CDR3 is CASSIRDRVNQPQHF. In DNA form, the CDR3 reads TGTGCCAGTAGTATCCGGGACAGAGTTAATCAGCCCCAGCATTTT. The V gene is TRBV19, the J gene TRBJ1-5; TRBD1 agrees at 7 bases. J was trimmed by 4 bases and V by 3 bases; bases with no gene match: 6. The CDR3 sequence is 15 residues long. The germline CDR1 and CDR2 sequences are LNHDA and SQIVND (reference sequence).

The rearrangement uses TRBV5-1 and TRBJ2-2; D possibly corresponds to TRBD1 (5 bases). The V and J ends lost 7 bases and 4 bases respectively, with 5 bases between them. The CDR3 runs 11 residues. Germline loops: CDR1 SGHRS, CDR2 YFSETQ. This CDR3 is CASQGTGELFF. Written as DNA, the CDR3 is TGCGCCAGCCAGGGCACCGGGGAGCTGTTTTTT.

The V call is TRBV29-1, the J call TRBJ1-2; D not certain. Trimming shortened V by 8 bases and J by 6 bases, and 19 bases separated the two germline ends. The CDR3 is 13 amino acids. Germline CDR1 reads SQVTM; CDR2 reads ANQGSEA. CDR3 amino acids: CSIFNPGEDGYTF. CDR3 DNA sequence: TGCAGCATCTTCAACCCGGGCGAAGATGGCTACACCTTC. The full variable domain, its missing parts supplied by reference TRBV29-1 and TRBJ1-2, is SAVISQKPSRDICQRGTSLTIQCQVDSQVTMMFWYRQQPGQSLTLIATANQGSEATYESGFVIDKFPISRPNLTFSTLTVSNMSPEDSSIYLCSIFNPGEDGYTFGSGTRLTVV.

J is TRBJ2-3 and V is TRBV20-1; 13 bases fit TRBD2. CDR3 length: 17 residues. After removal of 3 bases from V and 14 bases from J, the junction contained 20 bases not matched to a gene. Per the germline V gene, CDR1 is DFQATT and CDR2 is SNEGSKA (reference sequence). The CDR3 protein is CSARPSVRGLAGYPSYF. The CDR3 bases are TGCAGTGCTAGGCCGTCTGTACGGGGACTAGCGGGATACCCCTCGTATTTT.

This chain's CDR3 is CASSPGPLSFTDTQYF. DNA of the CDR3: TGCGCCAGCAGCCCGGGACCTCTGTCCTTCACAGATACGCAGTATTTT. This chain links TRBV5-1 with TRBJ2-3; D possibly uses TRBD1 or TRBD2 (5 bases each). There are 16 residues in the CDR3. V was pared by 4 bases and J by 2 bases, with 17 bases between. CDR1 SGHRS and CDR2 YFSETQ come from the germline V gene.